This TCR beta chain derives from a study of molecular identifiers for immune sequencing clone quantification. Broader study findings: A shared barcode on identical TCR molecules could lead to underestimated sizes for highly expanded clones.

TCRdb re-derived calls from the PCR reads in MiXCR, one entry per CDR3 protein. In the table there are about half a million distinct CDR3 sequences, around 23% of which are singletons. The sample holds one count of this clonotype. What it binds is not known. No conserved phenylalanine or tryptophan ends this CDR3, so it is likely a read error. The CDR3 contains 14 residues. The V gene lost 2 bases and the J gene lost 5 bases, with 10 bases spanning the gap. Sorted inputs of about 18,000 to 1,100,000 cells, with 10%, 30% or 50% RNA, yielded naive CD8 libraries. Naive CD8 T cells, phenotype CD8+CD4-CCR7+CD45RA+, were sorted.

This receptor was obtained from a human donor in good health. Some libraries in this study had Jurkat cell RNA spiked in. The rearrangement joins TRBV12-3 or TRBV12-4 to TRBJ1-5, with D unresolved. Sequencing input: naive CD8+ T cells from blood, with Jurkat cell RNA spiked in. The sample's subset: FACS-sorted CD8+CD4-CCR7+CD45RA+ naive T cells. CDR3 coding DNA: TGTGCCAGCAGTTTAAGTTCGGGCTATCAGCCCCAGCATCTT. This sequence encodes CASSLSSGYQPQHL.